The clone carrying this T cell receptor (beta chain) counts as medium-sized. Its antigen remains unknown. This entry is derived from a study of high-grade serous ovarian cancer treatment subgroups. Study details: Each sample yielded on average about 7,000 unique TCR beta rearrangements from around 14,000 reads.

The germline gives CDR1 LGHNA, CDR2 YSLEER. The CDR3 spans 14 residues. The trim removed 1 base at V and 2 bases at J, leaving 1 base unmatched. The tumor samples were collected prior to definitive surgery or chemotherapy. Sequencing used immunoSEQ multiplex PCR; TCRdb keeps in-frame clones, though not all of them. The repertoire holds 7,500 to 10,000 clones, approximately 62% seen once, with around 5% in the top ten. General study findings and limits: These tumor repertoires lack spatial information from bulk sequencing.

The sequenced sample was tumor tissue. The clonotype comes from a human donor with high-grade serous ovarian cancer. This chain uses TRBV4-3 with TRBJ2-5; 7 bases match TRBD2. The CDR3 region is CASSQVGGQETQYF. In DNA form, the CDR3 reads TGCGCCAGCAGCCAAGTCGGGGGGCAAGAGACCCAGTACTTC.